This T cell receptor (beta chain) is from a study of T-cell memory formation after mild COVID-19. Study background: Among the donors, TCR clusters were largely specific to each donor.

This clonotype was picked up a small number of times. The antigen remains unidentified. Via MiXCR, TCRdb re-called the 5' RACE reads, giving one row per CDR3 protein. The sample holds 100,000 to 150,000 distinct CDR3 sequences, about 18% seen once. The V end lost 3 bases, the J end lost 1 base, and 26 bases lay between the germline ends. Germline loops: CDR1 SGHRS, CDR2 YFSETQ. This CDR3 comprises 19 residues. Findings and caveats of the study: Day 15 to 85 contracting clones showed balanced CD4/CD8; day 15 to 37 expanders favored CD4+. Second-wave clones that peaked on day 37 lacked confirmed SARS-CoV-2 specificity. Several responding clones turned up in pre-infection memory, indicating that cross-reactive memory may have taken part.

The sequencing sample was made of PBMCs or a T cell subset sorted from them (not recorded which). The TCR sequence derives from a man younger than 35 who had mild COVID-19 (a few samples of this study predate the infection). Cell type and time point are not known. The rearrangement links TRBV5-1 to TRBJ2-7; the D gene is possibly TRBD2 (9 bases). The CDR3 bases are TGCGCCAGCAGCTCGGGACAGGCCTTAGGTAGCGGGGGATCCTACGAGCAGTACTTC. It translates to CASSSGQALGSGGSYEQYF.